This entry lists 9 T cell receptor beta chains sequenced from one sample in a study of control samples from healthy donors and cancer patients. Clones were sequenced by immunoSEQ multiplex PCR, and TCRdb holds only the in-frame ones, with some missing. The sample yields fewer than 200,000 clones, 96% seen once. The sequencing input was blood. Receptors originate from a woman aged 30 to 39 in good health.

The chain uses TRBV4-1 and TRBJ1-4, with 7 bases that match TRBD1. The CDR3 loop spans 15 amino acids. Germline CDR1 is MGHRA and CDR2 is YSYEKL. V dropped 0 bases and J dropped 5; count of bases not matched to a gene: 3. CDR3 sequence (DNA): TGCGCCAGCAGCCAAGAGGGACAGTCAAATGAAAAACTGTTTTTT. Translating gives CASSQEGQSNEKLFF.

In its sample, this clone was seen once. The chain is built from TRBV5-1 and TRBJ1-2; no clear D gene. V dropped 0 bases and J dropped 0 bases, with 6 bases sitting between them. There are 14 residues in the CDR3. Germline V gene sequence: CDR1 SGHRS, CDR2 YFSETQ. The CDR3 reads CASSLEGPNYGYTF. In DNA form, the CDR3 reads TGCGCCAGCAGCTTGGAGGGCCCTAACTATGGCTACACCTTC.

DNA of the CDR3: TGCAGCGTGTGGTCAGACCAGAACACCGGGGAGCTGTTTTTT. Protein sequence: CSVWSDQNTGELFF. The chain recombines TRBV29-1 with TRBJ2-2; D call uncertain. This CDR3 is 14 amino acids long. V shed 6 bases and J shed 1 base, with 12 bases lying between them. Germline assignment: CDR1 SQVTM and CDR2 ANQGSEA.

In regard to this clone: The identical CDR3 is also encoded by other nucleotide sequences in the sample. The chain uses TRBV6-5 and TRBJ1-1; possibly TRBD1 for D (5 bases). The CDR3 contains 14 residues. Looked up from germline, CDR1 is MNHEY and CDR2 is SVGAGI. V lost 2 bases and J lost 1, with 8 bases in between. Here the CDR3 reads CASSYGGTNTEAFF. The CDR3 DNA follows: TGTGCCAGCAGTTACGGCGGGACGAACACTGAAGCTTTCTTT.

This chain connects TRBV30 to TRBJ2-7, with 7 bases matching TRBD1. The CDR3 extends over 15 amino acids. V trimming: 2 bases; J trimming: 1 base; junction bases outside the gene matches: 8. Germline lookup yields CDR1 GTSNPN and CDR2 SVGIG (reference sequence). CDR3: CAWSTAMDRSYEQYF. The DNA for the CDR3 is TGTGCCTGGAGTACCGCCATGGACAGGTCCTACGAGCAGTACTTC. The full variable domain, with the rest looked up from reference TRBV30 and TRBJ2-7, is SQTIHQWPATLVQPVGSPLSLECTVEGTSNPNLYWYRQAAGRGLQLLFYSVGIGQISSEVPQNLSASRPQDRQFILSSKKLLLSDSGFYLCAWSTAMDRSYEQYFGPGTRLTVT.

The chain joins TRBV9 to TRBJ2-1; a weak D match, TRBD1 (6 bases). The CDR3 is 17 residues long. V lost 0 bases, J lost 4 bases, and 17 bases lay in between. Germline V CDR1 and CDR2: SGDLS, YYNGEE. The CDR3 loop reads CASSVAPGAKRYNEQFF. In DNA, the CDR3 is TGTGCCAGCAGCGTAGCCCCAGGGGCTAAGCGGTACAATGAGCAGTTCTTC.

The chain carries TRBV6-5 and TRBJ2-1; D is unclear. The CDR3 contains 12 residues. V was shortened by 0 bases and J by 7 bases, with 4 bases between the two germline ends. CDR1 MNHEY and CDR2 SVGAGI come from the germline V gene. The CDR3 DNA reads as TGTGCCAGCAGTTACTCGAGTAATGAGCAGTTCTTC. The encoded protein is CASSYSSNEQFF.

The gene calls are TRBV5-5 and TRBJ2-1; D uncertain. CDR1 and CDR2 from the germline V gene are SGHKS and YYEKEE (reference sequence). V was clipped by 0 bases and J by 3 bases, with 13 bases between them. The CDR3 contains 16 residues. CDR3 sequence reads: CASSLGPRSSYNEQFF. The CDR3 DNA reads as TGTGCCAGCAGCTTGGGTCCGCGGTCCAGCTACAATGAGCAGTTCTTC. The complete variable domain, with remaining parts taken from reference TRBV5-5 and TRBJ2-1, reads DAGVTQSPTHLIKTRGQQVTLRCSPISGHKSVSWYQQVLGQGPQFIFQYYEKEERGRGNFPDRFSARQFPNYSSELNVNALLLGDSALYLCASSLGPRSSYNEQFFGPGTRLTVL.

The chain couples TRBV28 to TRBJ2-2, with D unresolved. The CDR3 consists of 13 residues. Germline V gene lookup returns CDR1 MDHEN and CDR2 SYDVKM. V shed 5 bases and J shed 5 bases, with 9 bases lying between them. The CDR3 region is CASSTQSTGELFF. CDR3 bases: TGTGCCAGCAGTACACAAAGTACCGGGGAGCTGTTTTTT. The entire variable domain, with the rest obtained from reference TRBV28 and TRBJ2-2, is as follows: DVKVTQSSRYLVKRTGEKVFLECVQDMDHENMFWYRQDPGLGLRLIYFSYDVKMKEKGDIPEGYSVSREKKERFSLILESASTNQTSMYLCASSTQSTGELFFGEGSRLTVL.